The rows below give T cell receptor beta chains drawn from one sample of a study of shared clonotypes between healthy human individuals. Some clones are missing from TCRdb's copy, which holds only in-frame ones; the method was immunoSEQ multiplex PCR. The repertoire has some 240,000 clones, about 65% of them found once; the top ten carry 11%. Material: memory CD4+ T cells sorted from blood. The receptor set was obtained from a man aged 25 to 40 in good health. Both conserved end residues are part of each CDR3. Each record gives: CDR3 length, V gene, D gene, clone size, J gene, CDR3 protein, CDR3 DNA. The D gene is left open where the match is weak. Size tells how often a clone was seen (once, few, many) or the class of an expanded clone, and some rows leave it out.

cdr3_length: 15
v_call: TRBV5-6
d_call: TRBD2
clone_size: -
j_call: TRBJ2-1
cdr3_aa: CASNPTSGSLNEQFF
cdr3_nt: TGTGCCAGCAACCCGACTAGCGGGAGTTTAAATGAGCAGTTCTTC

cdr3_length: 13
v_call: TRBV29-1
d_call: -
clone_size: -
j_call: TRBJ1-5
cdr3_aa: CSVVSGSNQPQHF
cdr3_nt: TGCAGCGTTGTATCAGGGAGCAATCAGCCCCAGCATTTT

cdr3_length: 14
v_call: TRBV5-1
d_call: -
clone_size: -
j_call: TRBJ2-2
cdr3_aa: CASWADAYTGELFF
cdr3_nt: TGCGCCAGCTGGGCGGACGCGTACACCGGGGAGCTGTTTTTT

cdr3_length: 16
v_call: TRBV5-6
d_call: TRBD2
clone_size: -
j_call: TRBJ2-3
cdr3_aa: CASSLGSGIRTDTQYF
cdr3_nt: TGTGCCAGCAGCTTGGGTAGCGGGATTCGGACAGATACGCAGTATTTT

cdr3_length: 17
v_call: TRBV5-4
d_call: -
clone_size: -
j_call: TRBJ2-3
cdr3_aa: CASSFPGREGSPDTQYF
cdr3_nt: TGTGCCAGCAGCTTTCCAGGGAGAGAGGGCTCCCCAGATACGCAGTATTTT

cdr3_length: 15
v_call: TRBV5-1
d_call: TRBD1
clone_size: once
j_call: TRBJ1-1
cdr3_aa: CASSSLHSGGAEAFF
cdr3_nt: TGCGCCAGCAGCTCGCTACATTCAGGGGGCGCCGAAGCTTTCTTT

cdr3_length: 13
v_call: TRBV6-5
d_call: -
clone_size: once
j_call: TRBJ2-7
cdr3_aa: CASLDDGGYEQYF
cdr3_nt: TGTGCCAGTCTGGACGACGGGGGCTACGAGCAGTACTTC

cdr3_length: 12
v_call: TRBV28
d_call: -
clone_size: -
j_call: TRBJ1-1
cdr3_aa: CASSLKAAEAFF
cdr3_nt: TGTGCCAGCAGTTTGAAAGCAGCTGAAGCTTTCTTT

cdr3_length: 15
v_call: TRBV5-4
d_call: -
clone_size: -
j_call: TRBJ2-7
cdr3_aa: CASSLEYGGHYEQYF
cdr3_nt: TGTGCCAGCAGCTTGGAGTACGGGGGCCATTACGAGCAGTACTTC

cdr3_length: 14
v_call: TRBV6-6
d_call: -
clone_size: -
j_call: TRBJ2-1
cdr3_aa: CASHSGWANYEQFF
cdr3_nt: TGTGCCAGCCACTCGGGGTGGGCGAACTATGAGCAGTTCTTC

cdr3_length: 13
v_call: TRBV7-2
d_call: -
clone_size: once
j_call: TRBJ1-5
cdr3_aa: CASAVSGNQPQHF
cdr3_nt: TGTGCCAGCGCCGTTTCGGGCAATCAGCCCCAGCATTTT

cdr3_length: 12
v_call: TRBV15
d_call: -
clone_size: -
j_call: TRBJ2-1
cdr3_aa: CAISRFYNEQFF
cdr3_nt: TGTGCCATCAGTAGGTTTTACAATGAGCAGTTCTTC

cdr3_length: 13
v_call: TRBV18
d_call: -
clone_size: few
j_call: TRBJ1-1
cdr3_aa: CASSPKQGGEAFF
cdr3_nt: TGTGCCAGCTCACCAAAACAGGGTGGTGAAGCTTTCTTT

cdr3_length: 14
v_call: TRBV7-7
d_call: -
clone_size: few
j_call: TRBJ2-2
cdr3_aa: CASSLKEIAGELFF
cdr3_nt: TGTGCCAGCAGCTTGAAGGAAATCGCCGGGGAGCTGTTTTTT

cdr3_length: 14
v_call: TRBV12-5
d_call: -
clone_size: -
j_call: TRBJ1-2
cdr3_aa: CASGLDKRTYGYTF
cdr3_nt: TGTGCTAGTGGTTTGGACAAAAGGACCTATGGCTACACCTTC

cdr3_length: 15
v_call: TRBV9
d_call: TRBD2
clone_size: few
j_call: TRBJ2-5
cdr3_aa: CASSGAGGPQETQYF
cdr3_nt: TGTGCCAGCAGCGGAGCGGGAGGTCCACAAGAGACCCAGTACTTC

cdr3_length: 16
v_call: TRBV19
d_call: TRBD2
clone_size: -
j_call: TRBJ2-6
cdr3_aa: CASTQAGGVGANVLTF
cdr3_nt: TGTGCCAGTACTCAAGCGGGAGGCGTTGGGGCCAACGTCCTGACTTTC

cdr3_length: 14
v_call: TRBV10-1
d_call: TRBD2
clone_size: -
j_call: TRBJ2-2
cdr3_aa: CASSAGGFTGELFF
cdr3_nt: TGCGCCAGCAGTGCGGGAGGGTTCACCGGGGAGCTGTTTTTT

cdr3_length: 13
v_call: TRBV2
d_call: -
clone_size: many
j_call: TRBJ1-2
cdr3_aa: CASSEFREFAYTF
cdr3_nt: TGTGCCAGCAGTGAGTTTCGGGAGTTTGCCTACACCTTC

cdr3_length: 11
v_call: TRBV29-1
d_call: TRBD2
clone_size: -
j_call: TRBJ2-3
cdr3_aa: CSVDTSGTQYF
cdr3_nt: TGCAGCGTTGACACTAGCGGTACGCAGTATTTT

cdr3_length: 16
v_call: TRBV7-6
d_call: -
clone_size: -
j_call: TRBJ2-3
cdr3_aa: CASSLTPSQRADTQYF
cdr3_nt: TGTGCCAGCAGCTTAACTCCTAGTCAAAGGGCAGATACGCAGTATTTT

cdr3_length: 13
v_call: TRBV14
d_call: -
clone_size: many
j_call: TRBJ2-7
cdr3_aa: CASSQDSVYGQYF
cdr3_nt: TGTGCCAGCAGCCAAGATTCGGTCTATGGGCAGTACTTC

cdr3_length: 12
v_call: TRBV10-1
d_call: -
clone_size: once
j_call: TRBJ1-3
cdr3_aa: CASSVRTDTIYF
cdr3_nt: TGCGCCAGCAGTGTTCGCACGGACACCATATATTTT

cdr3_length: 15
v_call: TRBV2
d_call: -
clone_size: few
j_call: TRBJ2-6
cdr3_aa: CASGGVGTGANVLTF
cdr3_nt: TGTGCCAGCGGTGGGGTAGGAACGGGGGCCAACGTCCTGACTTTC

cdr3_length: 14
v_call: TRBV2
d_call: -
clone_size: -
j_call: TRBJ2-5
cdr3_aa: CASILGGSLETQYF
cdr3_nt: TGTGCCAGCATCCTGGGCGGCAGTTTGGAGACCCAGTACTTC

cdr3_length: 15
v_call: TRBV5-1
d_call: -
clone_size: -
j_call: TRBJ2-1
cdr3_aa: CASSPRELAYNEQFF
cdr3_nt: TGCGCCAGCAGCCCTCGGGAGTTAGCCTACAATGAGCAGTTCTTC

cdr3_length: 10
v_call: TRBV11-2
d_call: -
clone_size: -
j_call: TRBJ2-2
cdr3_aa: CASGFRELFF
cdr3_nt: TGTGCCAGCGGGTTCCGGGAGCTGTTTTTT

cdr3_length: 15
v_call: TRBV27
d_call: TRBD2
clone_size: few
j_call: TRBJ2-1
cdr3_aa: CASSFVGGRNNEQFF
cdr3_nt: TGTGCCAGCAGTTTTGTGGGCGGGAGAAACAATGAGCAGTTCTTC

cdr3_length: 15
v_call: TRBV28
d_call: TRBD1
clone_size: -
j_call: TRBJ2-3
cdr3_aa: CASSSPGQGTDTQYF
cdr3_nt: TGTGCCAGCAGTTCTCCTGGACAGGGCACAGATACGCAGTATTTT

cdr3_length: 14
v_call: TRBV15
d_call: -
clone_size: -
j_call: TRBJ1-4
cdr3_aa: CATSRGRAGEKLFF
cdr3_nt: TGTGCCACCAGCAGAGGACGGGCGGGTGAAAAACTGTTTTTT

cdr3_length: 13
v_call: TRBV5-1
d_call: -
clone_size: once
j_call: TRBJ1-2
cdr3_aa: CASSLRSGHGYTF
cdr3_nt: TGCGCCAGCAGCTTGAGGTCAGGGCATGGCTACACCTTC

cdr3_length: 15
v_call: TRBV2
d_call: TRBD1
clone_size: -
j_call: TRBJ2-1
cdr3_aa: CASSSRDRVGNEQFF
cdr3_nt: TGTGCCAGCAGCAGCCGGGACAGGGTGGGGAATGAGCAGTTCTTC

cdr3_length: 16
v_call: TRBV5-6
d_call: TRBD2
clone_size: -
j_call: TRBJ2-1
cdr3_aa: CASSTRGLAGYNEQFF
cdr3_nt: TGTGCCAGCAGCACTCGTGGCCTAGCGGGTTACAATGAGCAGTTCTTC

cdr3_length: 13
v_call: TRBV2
d_call: TRBD1
clone_size: -
j_call: TRBJ1-4
cdr3_aa: CASTQGAVEKLFF
cdr3_nt: TGTGCCAGCACCCAGGGGGCGGTTGAAAAACTGTTTTTT

cdr3_length: 12
v_call: TRBV19
d_call: -
clone_size: -
j_call: TRBJ2-3
cdr3_aa: CATAEDGDTQYF
cdr3_nt: TGTGCCACCGCTGAGGACGGGGATACGCAGTATTTT

cdr3_length: 15
v_call: TRBV7-8
d_call: -
clone_size: -
j_call: TRBJ2-3
cdr3_aa: CASSLRVLTTDTQYF
cdr3_nt: TGTGCCAGCAGCTTAAGGGTATTAACCACAGATACGCAGTATTTT

cdr3_length: 13
v_call: TRBV2
d_call: -
clone_size: -
j_call: TRBJ1-1
cdr3_aa: CASSENLNTEAFF
cdr3_nt: TGTGCCAGCAGTGAAAACCTGAACACTGAAGCTTTCTTT

cdr3_length: 14
v_call: TRBV6-1
d_call: -
clone_size: few
j_call: TRBJ2-7
cdr3_aa: CASSKAGYSYEQYF
cdr3_nt: TGTGCCAGCAGCAAGGCAGGGTACTCCTACGAGCAGTACTTC